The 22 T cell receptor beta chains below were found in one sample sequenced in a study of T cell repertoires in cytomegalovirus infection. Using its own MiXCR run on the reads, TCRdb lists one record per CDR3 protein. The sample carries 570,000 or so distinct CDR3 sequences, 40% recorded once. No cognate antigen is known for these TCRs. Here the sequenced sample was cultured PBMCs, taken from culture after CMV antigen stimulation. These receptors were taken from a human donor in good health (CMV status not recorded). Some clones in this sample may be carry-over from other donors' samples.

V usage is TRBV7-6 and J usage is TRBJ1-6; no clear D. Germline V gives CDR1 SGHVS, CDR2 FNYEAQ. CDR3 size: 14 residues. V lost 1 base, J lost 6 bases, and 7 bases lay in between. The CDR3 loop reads CASSLGRINSPLHF. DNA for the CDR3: TGTGCCAGCAGCTTAGGACGGATTAATTCACCCCTCCACTTT.

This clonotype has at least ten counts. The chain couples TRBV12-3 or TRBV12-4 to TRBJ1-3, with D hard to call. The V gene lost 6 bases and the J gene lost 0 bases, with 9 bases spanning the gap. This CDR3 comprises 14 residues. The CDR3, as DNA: TGTGCCAGCAGCTTACGGGGCTCTGGAAACACCATATATTTT. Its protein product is CASSLRGSGNTIYF.

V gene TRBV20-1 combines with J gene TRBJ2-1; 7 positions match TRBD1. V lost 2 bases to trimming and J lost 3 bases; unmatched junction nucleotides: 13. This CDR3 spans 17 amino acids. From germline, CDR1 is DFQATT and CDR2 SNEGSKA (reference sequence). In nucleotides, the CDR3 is TGCAGTGCTAGATCGGCAACAGGGGCAAAATACTACAATGAGCAGTTCTTC. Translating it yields CSARSATGAKYYNEQFF.

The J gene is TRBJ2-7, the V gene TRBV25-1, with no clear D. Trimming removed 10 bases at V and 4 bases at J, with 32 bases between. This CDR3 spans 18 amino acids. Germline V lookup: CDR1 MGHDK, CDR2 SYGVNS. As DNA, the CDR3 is TGTGCCATCTCGAAGAGCCGATGCCAGGCCCCTTTCGAATACGAGCAGTACTTC. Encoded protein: CAISKSRCQAPFEYEQYF.

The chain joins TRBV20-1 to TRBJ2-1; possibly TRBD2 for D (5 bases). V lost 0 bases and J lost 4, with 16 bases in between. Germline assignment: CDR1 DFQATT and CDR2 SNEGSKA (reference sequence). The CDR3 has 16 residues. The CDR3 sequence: CSARDQSGQIYNEQFF. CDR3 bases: TGCAGTGCTAGAGATCAGAGCGGTCAAATTTACAATGAGCAGTTCTTC.

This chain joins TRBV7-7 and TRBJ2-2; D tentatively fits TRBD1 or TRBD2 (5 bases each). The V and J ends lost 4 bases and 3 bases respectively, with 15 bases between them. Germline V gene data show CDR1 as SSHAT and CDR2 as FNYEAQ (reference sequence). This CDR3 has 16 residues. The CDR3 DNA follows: TGTGCCAGCAGCTCCCTGGGGACCGCAGACACCGGGGAGCTGTTTTTT. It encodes CASSSLGTADTGELFF.

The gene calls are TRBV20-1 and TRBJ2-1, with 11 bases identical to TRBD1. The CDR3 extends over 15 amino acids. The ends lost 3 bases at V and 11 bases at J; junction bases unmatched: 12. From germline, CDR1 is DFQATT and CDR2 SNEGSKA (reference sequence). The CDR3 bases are TGCAGTGCTAGTTCCCGGGACAGGGGGTCAGGGCAGCAGTTCTTC. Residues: CSASSRDRGSGQQFF.

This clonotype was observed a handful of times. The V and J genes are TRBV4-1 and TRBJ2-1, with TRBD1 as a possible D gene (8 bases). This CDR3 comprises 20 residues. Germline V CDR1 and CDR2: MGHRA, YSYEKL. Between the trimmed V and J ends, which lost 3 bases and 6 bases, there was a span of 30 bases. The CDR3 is CASSQGGAQGAHSGVNEQFF. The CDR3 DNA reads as TGCGCCAGCAGCCAGGGGGGGGCTCAGGGGGCCCATAGTGGGGTCAATGAGCAGTTCTTC.

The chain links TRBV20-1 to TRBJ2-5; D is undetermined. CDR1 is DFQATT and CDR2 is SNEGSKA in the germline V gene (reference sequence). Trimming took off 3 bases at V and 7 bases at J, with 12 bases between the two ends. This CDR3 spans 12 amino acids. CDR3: CSASDVDGTQYF. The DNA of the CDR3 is TGCAGTGCTAGTGACGTCGACGGGACCCAGTACTTC.

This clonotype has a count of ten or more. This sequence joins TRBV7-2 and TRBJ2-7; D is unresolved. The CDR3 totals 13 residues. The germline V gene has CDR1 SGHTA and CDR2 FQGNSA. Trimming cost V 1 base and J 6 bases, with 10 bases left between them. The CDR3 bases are TGTGCCAGCAGCTTAGTTTGGGGTATCGAGCAGTACTTC. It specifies CASSLVWGIEQYF.

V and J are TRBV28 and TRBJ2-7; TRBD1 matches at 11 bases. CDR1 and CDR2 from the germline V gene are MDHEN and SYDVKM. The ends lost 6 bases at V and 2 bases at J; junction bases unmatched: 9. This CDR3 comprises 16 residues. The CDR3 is CASRPGTGGNTYEQYF. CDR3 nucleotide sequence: TGTGCCAGCAGACCCGGGACAGGGGGAAATACCTACGAGCAGTACTTC.

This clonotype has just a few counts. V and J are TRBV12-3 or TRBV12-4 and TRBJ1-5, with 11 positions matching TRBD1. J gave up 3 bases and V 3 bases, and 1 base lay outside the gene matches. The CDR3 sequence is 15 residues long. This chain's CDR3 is CASSFGQGANQPQHF. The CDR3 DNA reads TGTGCCAGCAGTTTTGGACAGGGGGCCAATCAGCCCCAGCATTTT.

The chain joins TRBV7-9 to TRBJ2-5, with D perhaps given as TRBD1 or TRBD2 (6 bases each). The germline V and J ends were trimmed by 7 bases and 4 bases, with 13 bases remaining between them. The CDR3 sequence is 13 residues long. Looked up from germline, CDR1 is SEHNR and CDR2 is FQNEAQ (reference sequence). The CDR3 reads CASTRGGRETQYF. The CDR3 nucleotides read TGTGCCAGCACCCGTGGGGGGCGAGAGACCCAGTACTTC.

This chain's CDR3 is CASQIASYEQYF. The CDR3 DNA is TGTGCCAGCCAGATAGCTTCCTACGAGCAGTACTTC. V usage is TRBV12-3 or TRBV12-4 and J usage is TRBJ2-7; no clear D gene. V was shortened by 8 bases and J by 1 base, with 9 bases between the two germline ends. The CDR3 has 12 amino acids.

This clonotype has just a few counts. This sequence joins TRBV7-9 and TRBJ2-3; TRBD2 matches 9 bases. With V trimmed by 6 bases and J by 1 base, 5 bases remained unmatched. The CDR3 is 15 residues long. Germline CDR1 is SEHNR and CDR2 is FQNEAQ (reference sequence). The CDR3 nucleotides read TGTGCCAGCAGTCAGAGACTAGCGGGCACAGATACGCAGTATTTT. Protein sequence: CASSQRLAGTDTQYF.

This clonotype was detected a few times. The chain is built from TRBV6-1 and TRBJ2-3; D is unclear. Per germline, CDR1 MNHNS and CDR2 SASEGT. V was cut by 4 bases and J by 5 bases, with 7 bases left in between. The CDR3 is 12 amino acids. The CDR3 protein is CASSVTRDTQYF. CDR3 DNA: TGTGCCAGCAGTGTCACCCGAGATACGCAGTATTTT.

CDR3 sequence (DNA): TGTGCCAGCGGGACTCTACAAGAGACCCAGTACTTC. This translates into CASGTLQETQYF. The rearrangement links TRBV7-8 to TRBJ2-5; a weak D match, TRBD2 (6 bases). The CDR3 runs 12 residues. V was trimmed by 8 bases and J by 2 bases, leaving 9 bases between them. Germline-derived CDR1 and CDR2 are SGHVS and FQNEAQ.

The CDR3: CASSSSGLAGETQYF. The CDR3, as DNA: TGTGCCAGCAGTTCCTCGGGACTAGCGGGGGAGACCCAGTACTTC. The V call is TRBV6-8, the J call TRBJ2-5; 13 bases map to TRBD2. The J segment lost 5 bases and the V segment lost 4 bases, leaving 4 bases of the junction unmatched. The length of the CDR3 is 15 residues. Germline CDR1 MNHGY, CDR2 SAAAGT.

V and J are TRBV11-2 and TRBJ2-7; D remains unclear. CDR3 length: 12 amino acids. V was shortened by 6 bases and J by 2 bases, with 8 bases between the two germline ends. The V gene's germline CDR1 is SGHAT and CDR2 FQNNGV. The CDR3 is CASRTWTYEQYF. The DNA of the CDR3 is TGTGCCAGCAGAACCTGGACCTACGAGCAGTACTTC.

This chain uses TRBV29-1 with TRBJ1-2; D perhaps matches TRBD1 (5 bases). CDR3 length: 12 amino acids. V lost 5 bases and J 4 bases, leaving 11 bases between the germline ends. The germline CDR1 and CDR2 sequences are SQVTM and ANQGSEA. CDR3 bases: TGCAGCGTTCAAGCCGGGACCTATGGCTACACCTTC. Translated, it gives CSVQAGTYGYTF.

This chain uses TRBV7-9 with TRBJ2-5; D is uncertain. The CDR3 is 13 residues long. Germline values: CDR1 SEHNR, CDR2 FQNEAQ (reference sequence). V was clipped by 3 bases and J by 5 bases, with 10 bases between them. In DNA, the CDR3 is TGTGCCAGCAGCTTTTATAGTCGCGAGACCCAGTACTTC. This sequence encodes CASSFYSRETQYF.

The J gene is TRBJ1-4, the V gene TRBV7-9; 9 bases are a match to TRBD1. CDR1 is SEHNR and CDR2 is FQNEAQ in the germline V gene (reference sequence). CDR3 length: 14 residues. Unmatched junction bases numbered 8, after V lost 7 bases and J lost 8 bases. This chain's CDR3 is CASTPGQGDEKLFF. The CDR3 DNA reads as TGTGCCAGCACCCCGGGACAGGGCGACGAAAAACTGTTTTTT.